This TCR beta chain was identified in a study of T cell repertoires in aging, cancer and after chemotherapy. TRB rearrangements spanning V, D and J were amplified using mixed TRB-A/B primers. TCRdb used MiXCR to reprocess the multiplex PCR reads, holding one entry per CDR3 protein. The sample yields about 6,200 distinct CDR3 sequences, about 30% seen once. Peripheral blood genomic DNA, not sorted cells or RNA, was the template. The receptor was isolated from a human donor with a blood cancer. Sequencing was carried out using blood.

Here the CDR3 reads CASSLGQPTDTQYF. The CDR3 DNA follows: TGTGCCAGCAGCCTAGGACAGCCCACAGATACGCAGTATTTT. The chain employs TRBV7-9 and TRBJ2-3; tentatively, D is TRBD1 (6 bases). Germline lookup yields CDR1 SEHNR and CDR2 FQNEAQ (reference sequence). Trimming left V 5 bases short and J 2 bases short, with 11 bases between. The CDR3 runs to 14 residues. The full variable domain, rest sourced from reference TRBV7-9 and TRBJ2-3, is DTGVSQNPRHKITKRGQNVTFRCDPISEHNRLYWYRQTLGQGPEFLTYFQNEAQLEKSRLLSDRFSAERPKGSFSTLEIQRTEQGDSAMYLCASSLGQPTDTQYFGPGTRLTVL.